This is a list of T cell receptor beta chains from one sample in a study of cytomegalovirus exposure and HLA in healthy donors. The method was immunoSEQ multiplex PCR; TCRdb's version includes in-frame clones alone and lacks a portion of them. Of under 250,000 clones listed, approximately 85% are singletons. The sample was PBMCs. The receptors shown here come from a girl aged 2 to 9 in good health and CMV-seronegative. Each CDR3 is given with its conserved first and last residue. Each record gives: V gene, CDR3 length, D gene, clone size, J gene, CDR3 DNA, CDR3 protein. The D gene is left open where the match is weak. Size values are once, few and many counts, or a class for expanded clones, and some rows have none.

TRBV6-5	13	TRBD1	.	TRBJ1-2	TGTGCCAGCAGTTCGACAGGGGGCGCGAGGTACACCTTC	CASSSTGGARYTF
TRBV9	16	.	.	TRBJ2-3	TGTGCCAGCAGCAGGGGGATGGTAGGGGGCACAGATACGCAGTATTTT	CASSRGMVGGTDTQYF
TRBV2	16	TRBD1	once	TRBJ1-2	TGTGCCAGCAGTCATGGAGGGGGGACAGGGTCCTATGGCTACACCTTC	CASSHGGGTGSYGYTF
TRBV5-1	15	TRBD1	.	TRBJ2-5	TGCGCCAGCAGCTCCCGGACAGGGAGGCAAGAGACCCAGTACTTC	CASSSRTGRQETQYF
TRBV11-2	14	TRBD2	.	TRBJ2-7	TGTGCCAGCAGCCCCTCTAGCGGGGCCTACGAGCAGTACTTC	CASSPSSGAYEQYF
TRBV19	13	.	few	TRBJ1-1	TGTGCCAGTGGATACAGTATCAACACTGAAGCTTTCTTT	CASGYSINTEAFF
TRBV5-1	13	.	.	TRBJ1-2	TGCGCCAGCAGCTTGGGAGGGAACTATGGCTACACCTTC	CASSLGGNYGYTF
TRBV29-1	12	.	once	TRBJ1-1	TGCAGCGTTGTCAGTCAGAACACTGAAGCTTTCTTT	CSVVSQNTEAFF
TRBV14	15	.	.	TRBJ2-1	TGTGCCAGCAGCCAAAGGGAACTAGGGAGAAGTGAGCAGTTCTTC	CASSQRELGRSEQFF
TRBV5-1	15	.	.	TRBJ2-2	TGCGCCAGCAGCCGGTTAGCGGTAAACACCGGGGAGCTGTTTTTT	CASSRLAVNTGELFF
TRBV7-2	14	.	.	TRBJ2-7	TGTGCCAGCACCTACTCGGGGTCCCTCTACGAGCAGTACTTC	CASTYSGSLYEQYF
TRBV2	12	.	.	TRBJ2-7	TGTGCCAGCATAGAGGGCCTGCACGAGCAGTACTTC	CASIEGLHEQYF
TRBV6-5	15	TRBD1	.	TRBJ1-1	TGTGCCAGCAGTTACTCGATGCAGGGGGTTACTGAAGCTTTCTTT	CASSYSMQGVTEAFF
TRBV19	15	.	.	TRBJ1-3	TGTGCCAGTAGTATTTGGGCAGGCGACGGAAACACCATATATTTT	CASSIWAGDGNTIYF
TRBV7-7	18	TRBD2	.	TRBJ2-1	TGTGCCAGCAGCTTAAATGACTCGACTAGCGGGGGAAACAATGAGCAGTTCTTC	CASSLNDSTSGGNNEQFF
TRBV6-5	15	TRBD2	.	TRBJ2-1	TGTGCCAGCAGTTCACCTAGCGGGAGGGTGGATGAGCAGTTCTTC	CASSSPSGRVDEQFF
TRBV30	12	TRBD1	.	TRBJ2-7	TGTGCCACGGGACAGGGCTCCTACGAGCAGTACTTC	CATGQGSYEQYF
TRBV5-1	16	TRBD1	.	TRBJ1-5	TGCGCCAGCGACGATCTGAGGGGGCTCAGCAATCAGCCCCAGCATTTT	CASDDLRGLSNQPQHF
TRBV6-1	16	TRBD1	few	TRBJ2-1	TGTGCCAGCAGTGTGCAAGAACAGGGGAGAAACAATGAGCAGTTCTTC	CASSVQEQGRNNEQFF
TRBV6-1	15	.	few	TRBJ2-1	TGTGCCAGCAGTGCGCCTAGGAAGACCTACAATGAGCAGTTCTTC	CASSAPRKTYNEQFF
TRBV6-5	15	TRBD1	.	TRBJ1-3	TGTGCCAGCACCGATACAGGGGACTCTGGAAACACCATATATTTT	CASTDTGDSGNTIYF
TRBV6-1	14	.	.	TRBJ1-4	TGTGCCAGCAGTGTGGGGGTCGGGGGTGAAAAACTGTTTTTT	CASSVGVGGEKLFF
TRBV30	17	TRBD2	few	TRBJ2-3	TGTGCCTGGAGTGTAACGAGGCTAGCGGGGGGGACAGATACGCAGTATTTT	CAWSVTRLAGGTDTQYF
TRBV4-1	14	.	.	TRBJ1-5	TGCGCCAGCAGCCAAGACAGGGGAGATCAGCCCCAGCATTTT	CASSQDRGDQPQHF
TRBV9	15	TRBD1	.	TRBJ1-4	TGTGCCAGCAGCTCCCGGACAGGGCGGGGTGAAAAACTGTTTTTT	CASSSRTGRGEKLFF
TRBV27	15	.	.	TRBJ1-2	TGTGCCAGCAGTTTATTATCAGGGGTCAGCTATGGCTACACCTTC	CASSLLSGVSYGYTF
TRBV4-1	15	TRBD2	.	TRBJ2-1	TGCGCCAGCAGCCAAGAAGGGCGGGAGGACAATGAGCAGTTCTTC	CASSQEGREDNEQFF
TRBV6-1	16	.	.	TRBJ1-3	TGTGCCAGCAGTGAATGGGCCCGCTCGGCTGGAAACACCATATATTTT	CASSEWARSAGNTIYF
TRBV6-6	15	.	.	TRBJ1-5	TGTGCCAGCAGTTACCCACCCTATAGCAATCAGCCCCAGCATTTT	CASSYPPYSNQPQHF
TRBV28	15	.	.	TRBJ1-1	TGTGCCAGCAGTACACTCTTCCAGGGTCCCACTGAAGCTTTCTTT	CASSTLFQGPTEAFF
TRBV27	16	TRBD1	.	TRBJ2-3	TGTGCCAGCAGTCCAAGGGACAGGGCGAGCACAGATACGCAGTATTTT	CASSPRDRASTDTQYF
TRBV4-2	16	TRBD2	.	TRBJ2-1	TGTGCCAGCAGCCAAGCACTAGCGGAGCTTTACAATGAGCAGTTCTTC	CASSQALAELYNEQFF
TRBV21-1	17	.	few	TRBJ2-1	TGTGCCAGCAGCCCATGGGGGAGACCCGGGACTAGCCCTGAGCAGTTCTTC	CASSPWGRPGTSPEQFF
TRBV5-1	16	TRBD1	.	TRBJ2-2	TGCGCCAGCAGCCCCGACAGGGGGAGAACAGGCGGGGAGCTGTTTTTT	CASSPDRGRTGGELFF
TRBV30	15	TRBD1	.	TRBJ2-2	TGTGCCTGGAGTGAAGGGGACAGGGAAACCGGGGAGCTGTTTTTT	CAWSEGDRETGELFF
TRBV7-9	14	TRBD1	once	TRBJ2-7	TGTGCCAGCACCGACCGACAGGGCACCTACGAGCAGTACTTC	CASTDRQGTYEQYF
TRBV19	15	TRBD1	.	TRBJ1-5	TGTGCCAGTAGGAAGGGACAGGTAGGGTTAAGGCCCCAGCATTTT	CASRKGQVGLRPQHF